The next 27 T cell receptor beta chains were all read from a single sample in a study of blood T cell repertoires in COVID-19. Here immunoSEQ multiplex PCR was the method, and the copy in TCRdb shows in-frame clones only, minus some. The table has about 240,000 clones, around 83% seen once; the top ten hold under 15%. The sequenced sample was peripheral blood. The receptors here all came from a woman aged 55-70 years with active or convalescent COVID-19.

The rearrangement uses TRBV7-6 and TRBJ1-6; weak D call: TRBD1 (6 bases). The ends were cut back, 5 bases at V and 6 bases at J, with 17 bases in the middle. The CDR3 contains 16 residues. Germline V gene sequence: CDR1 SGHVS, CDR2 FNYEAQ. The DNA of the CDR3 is TGTGCCAGCAGCCTAGGAGGGGGTCTGAGTAATTCACCCCTCCACTTT. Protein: CASSLGGGLSNSPLHF.

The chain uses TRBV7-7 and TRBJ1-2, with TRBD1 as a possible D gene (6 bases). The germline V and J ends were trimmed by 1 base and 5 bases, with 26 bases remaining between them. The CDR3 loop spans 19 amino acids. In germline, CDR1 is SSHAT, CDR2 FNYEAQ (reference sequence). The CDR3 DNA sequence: TGTGCCAGCAGCTTAGGATGGGGTATCGACAGGCGGTGGATATATGGCTACACCTTC. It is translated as CASSLGWGIDRRWIYGYTF.

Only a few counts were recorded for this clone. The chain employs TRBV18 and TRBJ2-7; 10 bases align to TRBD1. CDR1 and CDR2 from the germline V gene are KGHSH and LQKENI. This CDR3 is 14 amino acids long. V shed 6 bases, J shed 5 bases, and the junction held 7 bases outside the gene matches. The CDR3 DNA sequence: TGTGCCAGCTCTCGTGGACAGGGGGTCAACGAGCAGTACTTC. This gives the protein CASSRGQGVNEQYF.

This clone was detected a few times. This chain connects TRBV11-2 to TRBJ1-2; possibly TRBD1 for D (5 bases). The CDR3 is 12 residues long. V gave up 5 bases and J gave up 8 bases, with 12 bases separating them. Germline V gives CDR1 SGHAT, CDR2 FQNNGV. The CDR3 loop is CASSPHRGGYTF. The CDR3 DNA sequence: TGTGCCAGCAGCCCCCACCGGGGGGGCTACACCTTC.

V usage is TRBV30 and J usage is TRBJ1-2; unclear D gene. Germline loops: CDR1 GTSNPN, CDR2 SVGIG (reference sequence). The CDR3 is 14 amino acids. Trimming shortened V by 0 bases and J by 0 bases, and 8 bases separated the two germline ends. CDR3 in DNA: TGTGCCTGGAGTGTACTCAGGACTAACTATGGCTACACCTTC. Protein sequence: CAWSVLRTNYGYTF.

CDR3 in amino acids: CASSQRDPRSPLHF. The CDR3 DNA reads as TGTGCCAGCAGCCAGCGGGACCCCAGATCACCCCTCCACTTT. The rearrangement joins TRBV7-2 to TRBJ1-6; maybe TRBD1 (5 bases). This CDR3 spans 14 amino acids. Trimming stripped 5 bases from V and 10 bases from J, with 15 bases between. Germline V lookup: CDR1 SGHTA, CDR2 FQGNSA.

CDR3 DNA sequence: TGTGCCAGTAGCCGACTCTACACAGATACGCAGTATTTT. Amino acid sequence: CASSRLYTDTQYF. The gene calls are TRBV19 and TRBJ2-3; D ambiguous. V dropped 6 bases and J dropped 2 bases, with 9 bases sitting between them. The CDR3 extends over 13 amino acids. Germline-derived CDR1 and CDR2 are LNHDA and SQIVND (reference sequence). Full variable domain (outside the CDR3, taken from reference TRBV19 and TRBJ2-3): DGGITQSPKYLFRKEGQNVTLSCEQNLNHDAMYWYRQDPGQGLRLIYYSQIVNDFQKGDIAEGYSVSREKKESFPLTVTSAQKNPTAFYLCASSRLYTDTQYFGPGTRLTVL.

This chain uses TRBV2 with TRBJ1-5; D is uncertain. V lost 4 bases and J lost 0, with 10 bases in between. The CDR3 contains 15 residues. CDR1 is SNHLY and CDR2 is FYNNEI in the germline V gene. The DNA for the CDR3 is TGTGCCAGCAGTGGACATGGGTATAGCAATCAGCCCCAGCATTTT. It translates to CASSGHGYSNQPQHF.

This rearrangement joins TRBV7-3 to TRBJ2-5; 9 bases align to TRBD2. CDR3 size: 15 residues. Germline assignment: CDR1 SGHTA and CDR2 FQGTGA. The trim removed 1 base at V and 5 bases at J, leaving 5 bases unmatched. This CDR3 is CASSLNSGGSETQYF. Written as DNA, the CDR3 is TGTGCCAGCAGCTTAAATAGCGGGGGTTCGGAGACCCAGTACTTC.

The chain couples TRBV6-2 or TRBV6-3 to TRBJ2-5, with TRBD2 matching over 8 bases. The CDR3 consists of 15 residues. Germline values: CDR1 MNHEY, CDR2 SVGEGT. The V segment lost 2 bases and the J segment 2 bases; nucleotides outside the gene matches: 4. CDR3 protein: CASSYGGGFQETQYF. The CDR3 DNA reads TGTGCCAGCAGTTACGGCGGGGGGTTTCAAGAGACCCAGTACTTC.

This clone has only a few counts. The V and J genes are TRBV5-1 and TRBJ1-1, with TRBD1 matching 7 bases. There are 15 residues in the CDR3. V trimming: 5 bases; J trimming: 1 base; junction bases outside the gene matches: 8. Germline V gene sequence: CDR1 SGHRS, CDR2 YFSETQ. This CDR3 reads CASRIGDRTNTEAFF. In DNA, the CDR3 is TGCGCCAGCAGGATTGGGGACAGAACGAACACTGAAGCTTTCTTT.

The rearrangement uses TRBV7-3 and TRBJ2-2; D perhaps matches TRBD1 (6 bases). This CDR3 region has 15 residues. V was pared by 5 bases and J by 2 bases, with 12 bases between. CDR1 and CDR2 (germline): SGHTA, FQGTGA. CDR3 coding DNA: TGTGCCAGCAGCGCCGGGACAACAAACACCGGGGAGCTGTTTTTT. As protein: CASSAGTTNTGELFF.

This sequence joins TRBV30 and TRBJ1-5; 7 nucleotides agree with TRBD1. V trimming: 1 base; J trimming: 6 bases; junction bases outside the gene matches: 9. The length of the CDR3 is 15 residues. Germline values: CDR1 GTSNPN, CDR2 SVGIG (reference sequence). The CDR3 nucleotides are TGTGCCTGGAGTGGACAGGGTCTTAAGAGTCAGCCCCAGCATTTT. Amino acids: CAWSGQGLKSQPQHF.

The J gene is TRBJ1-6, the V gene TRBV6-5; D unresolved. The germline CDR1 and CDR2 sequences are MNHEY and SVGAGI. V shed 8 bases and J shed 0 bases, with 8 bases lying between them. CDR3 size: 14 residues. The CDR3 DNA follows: TGTGCCAGCGGCCGGAGCTCCTATAATTCACCCCTCCACTTT. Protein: CASGRSSYNSPLHF.

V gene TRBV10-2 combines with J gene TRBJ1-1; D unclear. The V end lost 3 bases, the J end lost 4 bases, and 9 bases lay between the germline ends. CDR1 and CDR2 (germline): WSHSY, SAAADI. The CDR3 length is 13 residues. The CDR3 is CASSENGRTEAFF. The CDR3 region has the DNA TGCGCCAGCAGTGAAAATGGGCGCACTGAAGCTTTCTTT.

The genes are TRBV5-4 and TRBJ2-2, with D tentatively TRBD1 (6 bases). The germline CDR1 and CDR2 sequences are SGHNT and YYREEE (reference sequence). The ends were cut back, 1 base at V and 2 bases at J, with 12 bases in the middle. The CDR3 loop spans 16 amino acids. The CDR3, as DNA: TGTGCCAGCAGCTTGCTCCTCAGGGGAAACACCGGGGAGCTGTTTTTT. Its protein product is CASSLLLRGNTGELFF.

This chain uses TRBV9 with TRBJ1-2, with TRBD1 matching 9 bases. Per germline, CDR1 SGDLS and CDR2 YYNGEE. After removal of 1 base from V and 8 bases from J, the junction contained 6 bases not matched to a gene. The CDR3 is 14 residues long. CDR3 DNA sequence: TGTGCCAGCAGCGTACCTCCGACAGGGGGAGGCTACACCTTC. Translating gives CASSVPPTGGGYTF.

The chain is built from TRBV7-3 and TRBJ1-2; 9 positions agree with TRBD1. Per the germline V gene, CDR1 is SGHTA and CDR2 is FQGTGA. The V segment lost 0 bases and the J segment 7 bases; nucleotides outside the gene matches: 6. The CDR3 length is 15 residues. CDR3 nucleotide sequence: TGTGCCAGCAGCTTAACCCGGGACAGGGAGGGTGGCTACACCTTC. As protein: CASSLTRDREGGYTF. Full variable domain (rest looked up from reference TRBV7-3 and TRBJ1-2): GAGVSQTPSNKVTEKGKYVELRCDPISGHTALYWYRQSLGQGPEFLIYFQGTGAADDSGLPNDRFFAVRPEGSVSTLKIQRTERGDSAVYLCASSLTRDREGGYTFGSGTRLTVV.

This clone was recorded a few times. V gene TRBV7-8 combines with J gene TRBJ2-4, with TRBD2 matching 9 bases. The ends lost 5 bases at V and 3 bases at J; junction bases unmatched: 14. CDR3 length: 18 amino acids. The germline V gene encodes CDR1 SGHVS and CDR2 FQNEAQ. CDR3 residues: CASSLIARLAGLKNIQYF. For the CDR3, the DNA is TGTGCCAGCAGCCTAATCGCCCGGCTAGCGGGGCTCAAAAACATTCAGTACTTC.

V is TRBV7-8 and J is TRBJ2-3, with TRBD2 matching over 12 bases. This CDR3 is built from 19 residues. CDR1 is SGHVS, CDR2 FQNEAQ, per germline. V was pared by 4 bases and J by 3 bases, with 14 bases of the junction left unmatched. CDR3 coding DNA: TGTGCCAGCAGCTCTAGGACTAGCGGGGCCTCCACGAGAACAGATACGCAGTATTTT. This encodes CASSSRTSGASTRTDTQYF.

CDR3 amino acids: CASSMGVGETQYF. In DNA, the CDR3 is TGTGCCAGTAGTATGGGAGTTGGGGAGACCCAGTACTTC. V and J are TRBV19 and TRBJ2-5, with D possibly TRBD2 on 5 matching bases. This CDR3 spans 13 amino acids. Germline values: CDR1 LNHDA, CDR2 SQIVND (reference sequence). The V and J ends lost 3 bases and 5 bases respectively, with 10 bases between them.

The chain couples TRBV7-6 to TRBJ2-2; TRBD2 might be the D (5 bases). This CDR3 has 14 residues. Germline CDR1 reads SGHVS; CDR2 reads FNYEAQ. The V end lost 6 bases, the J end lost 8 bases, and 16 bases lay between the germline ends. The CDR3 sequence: CASSGLAYRGELFF. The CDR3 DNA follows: TGTGCCAGCAGTGGGCTAGCCTACCGGGGGGAGCTGTTTTTT.

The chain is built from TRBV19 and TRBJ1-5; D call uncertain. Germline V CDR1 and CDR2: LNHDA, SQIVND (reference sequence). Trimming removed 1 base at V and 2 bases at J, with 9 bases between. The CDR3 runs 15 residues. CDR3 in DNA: TGTGCCAGTAGTATAGCTTACTATGGCAATCAGCCCCAGCATTTT. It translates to CASSIAYYGNQPQHF.

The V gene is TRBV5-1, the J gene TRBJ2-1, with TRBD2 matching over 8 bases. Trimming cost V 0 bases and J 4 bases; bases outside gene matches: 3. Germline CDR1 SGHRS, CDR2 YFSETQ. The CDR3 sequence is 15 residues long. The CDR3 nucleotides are TGCGCCAGCAGCTTGGGCGGGGGGAAATACAATGAGCAGTTCTTC. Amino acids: CASSLGGGKYNEQFF.

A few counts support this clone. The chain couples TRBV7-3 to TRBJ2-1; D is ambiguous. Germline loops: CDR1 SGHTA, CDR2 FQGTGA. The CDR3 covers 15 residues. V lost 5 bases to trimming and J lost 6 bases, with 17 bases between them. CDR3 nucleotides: TGTGCCAGCAGCGTACAAGGCGGCGGCTCCAATGAGCAGTTCTTC. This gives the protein CASSVQGGGSNEQFF.

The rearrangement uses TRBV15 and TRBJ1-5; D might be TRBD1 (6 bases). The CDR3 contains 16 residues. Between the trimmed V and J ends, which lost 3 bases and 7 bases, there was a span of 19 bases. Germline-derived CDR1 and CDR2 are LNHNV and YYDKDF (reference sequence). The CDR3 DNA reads TGTGCCACCAGCAGGGACCAACAGGGATTCTGGCAGCCCCAGCATTTT. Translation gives CATSRDQQGFWQPQHF.

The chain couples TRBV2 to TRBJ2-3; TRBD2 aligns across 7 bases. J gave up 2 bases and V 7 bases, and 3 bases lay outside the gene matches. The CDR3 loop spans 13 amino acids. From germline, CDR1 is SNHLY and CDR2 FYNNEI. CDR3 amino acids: CASTRELTDTQYF. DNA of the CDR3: TGTGCCAGCACGCGGGAGCTCACAGATACGCAGTATTTT.